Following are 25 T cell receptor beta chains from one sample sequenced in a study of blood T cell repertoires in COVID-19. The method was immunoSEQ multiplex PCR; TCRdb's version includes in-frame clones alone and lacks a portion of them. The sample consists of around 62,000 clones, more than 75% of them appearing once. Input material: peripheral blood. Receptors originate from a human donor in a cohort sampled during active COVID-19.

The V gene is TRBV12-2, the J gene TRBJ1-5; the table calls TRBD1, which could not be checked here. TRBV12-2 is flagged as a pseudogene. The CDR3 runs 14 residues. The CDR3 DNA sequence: TGTGCAAGTCGCACGGACAGGGTGGAGCAGCCCCAGCATTTT. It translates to CASRTDRVEQPQHF.

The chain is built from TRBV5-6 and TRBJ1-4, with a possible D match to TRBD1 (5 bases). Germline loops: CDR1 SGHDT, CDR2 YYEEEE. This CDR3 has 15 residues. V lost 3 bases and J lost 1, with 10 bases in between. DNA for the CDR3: TGTGCCAGCAGCTCGTACAGGATAACTAATGAAAAACTGTTTTTT. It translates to CASSSYRITNEKLFF.

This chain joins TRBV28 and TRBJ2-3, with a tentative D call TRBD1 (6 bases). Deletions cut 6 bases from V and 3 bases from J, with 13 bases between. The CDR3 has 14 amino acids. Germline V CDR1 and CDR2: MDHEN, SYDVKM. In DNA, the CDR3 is TGTGCCAGCAGCCCGACAGGACCGACAGATACGCAGTATTTT. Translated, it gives CASSPTGPTDTQYF.

CDR3 in DNA: TGTGCCAGCAGCCAACACGGACAGCTAAATGAGCAGTTCTTC. Protein sequence: CASSQHGQLNEQFF. The rearrangement links TRBV3-1 (or the pseudogene TRBV3-2) to TRBJ2-1; possibly TRBD1 for D (6 bases). The ends were cut back, 2 bases at V and 7 bases at J, with 12 bases in the middle. This CDR3 is built from 14 residues. CDR1 LGHDT and CDR2 YNNKEL come from the germline V gene (reference sequence).

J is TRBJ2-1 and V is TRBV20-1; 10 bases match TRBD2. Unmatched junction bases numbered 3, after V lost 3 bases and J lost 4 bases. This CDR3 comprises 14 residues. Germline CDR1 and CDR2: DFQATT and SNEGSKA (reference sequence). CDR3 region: CSASLAGDYNEQFF. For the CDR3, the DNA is TGCAGTGCTAGTCTAGCGGGGGATTACAATGAGCAGTTCTTC.

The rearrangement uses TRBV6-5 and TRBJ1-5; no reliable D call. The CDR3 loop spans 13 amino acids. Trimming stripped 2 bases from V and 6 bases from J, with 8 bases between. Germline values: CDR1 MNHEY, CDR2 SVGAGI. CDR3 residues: CASSYAQFQPQHF. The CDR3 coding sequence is TGTGCCAGCAGTTACGCACAATTTCAGCCCCAGCATTTT.

The CDR3 reads CASSLVGGEKETQYF. The CDR3, as DNA: TGCGCCAGCAGCTTGGTAGGAGGGGAAAAAGAGACCCAGTACTTC. The gene calls are TRBV5-1 and TRBJ2-5; D is possibly TRBD2 (6 bases). V gave up 0 bases and J gave up 3 bases, with 12 bases separating them. CDR1 and CDR2 (germline): SGHRS, YFSETQ. The CDR3 loop spans 15 amino acids. The full variable domain, with the rest looked up from reference TRBV5-1 and TRBJ2-5, is KAGVTQTPRYLIKTRGQQVTLSCSPISGHRSVSWYQQTPGQGLQFLFEYFSETQRNKGNFPGRFSGRQFSNSRSEMNVSTLELGDSALYLCASSLVGGEKETQYFGPGTRLLVL.

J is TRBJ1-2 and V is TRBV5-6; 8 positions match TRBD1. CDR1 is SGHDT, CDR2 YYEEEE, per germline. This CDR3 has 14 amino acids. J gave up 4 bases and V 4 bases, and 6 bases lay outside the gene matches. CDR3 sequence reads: CASSNGQGLYGYTF. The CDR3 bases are TGTGCCAGCAGCAACGGACAGGGCCTCTATGGCTACACCTTC.

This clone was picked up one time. CDR3 residues: CASRTLRMQASLYNEQFF. DNA of the CDR3: TGTGCCAGCAGGACACTGAGAATGCAGGCCTCTCTTTACAATGAGCAGTTCTTC. The chain couples TRBV7-8 to TRBJ2-1; D remains ambiguous. Trimming removed 6 bases at V and 4 bases at J, with 25 bases between. CDR3 length: 18 amino acids. The V gene's germline CDR1 is SGHVS and CDR2 FQNEAQ.

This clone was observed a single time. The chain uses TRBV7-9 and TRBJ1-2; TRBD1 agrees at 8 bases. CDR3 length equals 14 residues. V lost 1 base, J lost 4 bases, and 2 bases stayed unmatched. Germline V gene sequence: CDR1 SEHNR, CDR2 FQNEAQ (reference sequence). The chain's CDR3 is CASSLETGGYGYTF. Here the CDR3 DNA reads TGTGCCAGCAGCTTAGAAACAGGGGGCTATGGCTACACCTTC.

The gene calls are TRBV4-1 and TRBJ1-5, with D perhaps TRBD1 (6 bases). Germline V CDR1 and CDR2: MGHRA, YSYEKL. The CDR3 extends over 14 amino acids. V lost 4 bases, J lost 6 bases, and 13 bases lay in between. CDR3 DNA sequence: TGCGCCAGCAGCCCCGCGCAGGGGCTTCAGCCCCAGCATTTT. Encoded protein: CASSPAQGLQPQHF.

The CDR3 is CASSLGDTIYF. The CDR3 DNA sequence: TGTGCCAGCAGCTTAGGCGACACCATATATTTT. The rearrangement joins TRBV7-2 to TRBJ1-3; D remains unclear. The CDR3 covers 11 residues. From germline, CDR1 is SGHTA and CDR2 FQGNSA. V was trimmed by 1 base and J by 8 bases, leaving 3 bases between them.

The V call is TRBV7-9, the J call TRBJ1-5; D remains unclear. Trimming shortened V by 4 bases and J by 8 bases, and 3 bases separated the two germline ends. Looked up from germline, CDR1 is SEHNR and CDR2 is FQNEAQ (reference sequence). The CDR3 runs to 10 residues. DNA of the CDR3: TGTGCCAGCAGCTCGGAGCCCCAGCATTTT. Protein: CASSSEPQHF.

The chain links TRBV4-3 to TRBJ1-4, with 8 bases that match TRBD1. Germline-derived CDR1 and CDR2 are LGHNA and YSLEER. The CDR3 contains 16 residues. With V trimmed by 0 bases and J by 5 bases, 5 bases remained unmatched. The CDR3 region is CASSQDTGGRNEKLFF. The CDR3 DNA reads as TGCGCCAGCAGCCAAGACACAGGGGGGCGGAATGAAAAACTGTTTTTT.

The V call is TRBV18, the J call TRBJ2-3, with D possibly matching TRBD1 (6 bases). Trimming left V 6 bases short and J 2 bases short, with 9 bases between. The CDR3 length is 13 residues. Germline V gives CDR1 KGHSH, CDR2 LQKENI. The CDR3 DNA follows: TGTGCCAGCTCGAGGACAGACACAGATACGCAGTATTTT. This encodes CASSRTDTDTQYF.

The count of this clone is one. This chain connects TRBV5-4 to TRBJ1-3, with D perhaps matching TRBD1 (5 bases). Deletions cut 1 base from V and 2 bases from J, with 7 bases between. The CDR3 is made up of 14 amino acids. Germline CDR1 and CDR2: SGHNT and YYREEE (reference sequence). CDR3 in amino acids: CASSLQGAGNTIYF. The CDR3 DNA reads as TGTGCCAGCAGCTTGCAAGGGGCTGGAAACACCATATATTTT.

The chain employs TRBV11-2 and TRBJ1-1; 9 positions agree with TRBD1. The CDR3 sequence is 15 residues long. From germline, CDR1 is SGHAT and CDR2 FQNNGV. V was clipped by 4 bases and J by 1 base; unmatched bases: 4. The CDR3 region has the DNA TGTGCCAGCAGCTATGACAGGGGGGGGAACACTGAAGCTTTCTTT. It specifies CASSYDRGGNTEAFF.

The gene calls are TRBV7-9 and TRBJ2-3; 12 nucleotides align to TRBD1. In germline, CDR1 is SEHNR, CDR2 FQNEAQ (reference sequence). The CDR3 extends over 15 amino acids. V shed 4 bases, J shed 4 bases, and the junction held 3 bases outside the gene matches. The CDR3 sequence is CASSWGQGAADTQYF. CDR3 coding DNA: TGTGCCAGCAGCTGGGGACAGGGGGCGGCAGATACGCAGTATTTT.

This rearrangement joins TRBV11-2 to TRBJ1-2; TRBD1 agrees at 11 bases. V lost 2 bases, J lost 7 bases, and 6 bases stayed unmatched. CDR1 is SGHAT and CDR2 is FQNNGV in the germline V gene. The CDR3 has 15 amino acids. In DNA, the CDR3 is TGTGCCAGCAGCTTACCCGGACAGGGGGCGCCTGGCTACACCTTC. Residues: CASSLPGQGAPGYTF.

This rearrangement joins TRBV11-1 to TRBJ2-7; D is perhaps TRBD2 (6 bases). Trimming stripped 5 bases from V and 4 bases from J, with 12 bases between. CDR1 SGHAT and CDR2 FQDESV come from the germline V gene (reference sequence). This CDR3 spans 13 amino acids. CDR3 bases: TGTGCCAGCAGCATCGGGACTGCTTACGAGCAGTACTTC. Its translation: CASSIGTAYEQYF.

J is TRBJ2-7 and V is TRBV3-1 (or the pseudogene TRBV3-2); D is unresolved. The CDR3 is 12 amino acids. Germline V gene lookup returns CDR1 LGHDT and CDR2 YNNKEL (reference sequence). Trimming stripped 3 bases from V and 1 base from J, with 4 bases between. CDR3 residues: CASSHLSYEQYF. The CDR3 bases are TGTGCCAGCAGCCATCTTTCCTACGAGCAGTACTTC.

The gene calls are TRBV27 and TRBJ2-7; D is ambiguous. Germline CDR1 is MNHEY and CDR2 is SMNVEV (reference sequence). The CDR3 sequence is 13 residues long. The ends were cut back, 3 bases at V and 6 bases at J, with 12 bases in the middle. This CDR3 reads CASSFSQISEQYF. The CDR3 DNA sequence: TGTGCCAGCAGTTTCTCACAGATTTCCGAGCAGTACTTC.

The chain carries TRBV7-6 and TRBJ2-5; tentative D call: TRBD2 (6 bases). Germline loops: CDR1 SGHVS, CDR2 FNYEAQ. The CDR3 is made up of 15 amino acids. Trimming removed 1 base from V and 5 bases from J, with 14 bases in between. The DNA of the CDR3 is TGTGCCAGCAGCTTAGGGGCCTCCGGGGGTGAGACCCAGTACTTC. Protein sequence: CASSLGASGGETQYF.

Here the CDR3 DNA reads TGTGCCAGCAGTCTATCCCAGGGTTCCGAGCAGTACTTC. It yields the protein CASSLSQGSEQYF. The chain joins TRBV6-5 to TRBJ2-7; weak D call: TRBD1 (5 bases). The V end was cut by 5 bases, the J end by 6 bases, with 14 bases between. Germline values: CDR1 MNHEY, CDR2 SVGAGI. The CDR3 runs to 13 residues.

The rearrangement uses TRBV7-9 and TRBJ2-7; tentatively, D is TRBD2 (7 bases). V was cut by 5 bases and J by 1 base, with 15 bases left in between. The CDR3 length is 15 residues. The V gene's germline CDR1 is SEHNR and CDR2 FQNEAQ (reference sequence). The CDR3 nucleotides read TGTGCCAGCAGCCCTGGGGGGGGGCAATCCTACGAGCAGTACTTC. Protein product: CASSPGGGQSYEQYF. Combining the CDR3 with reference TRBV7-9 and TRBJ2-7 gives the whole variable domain DTGVSQNPRHKITKRGQNVTFRCDPISEHNRLYWYRQTLGQGPEFLTYFQNEAQLEKSRLLSDRFSAERPKGSFSTLEIQRTEQGDSAMYLCASSPGGGQSYEQYFGPGTRLTVT.